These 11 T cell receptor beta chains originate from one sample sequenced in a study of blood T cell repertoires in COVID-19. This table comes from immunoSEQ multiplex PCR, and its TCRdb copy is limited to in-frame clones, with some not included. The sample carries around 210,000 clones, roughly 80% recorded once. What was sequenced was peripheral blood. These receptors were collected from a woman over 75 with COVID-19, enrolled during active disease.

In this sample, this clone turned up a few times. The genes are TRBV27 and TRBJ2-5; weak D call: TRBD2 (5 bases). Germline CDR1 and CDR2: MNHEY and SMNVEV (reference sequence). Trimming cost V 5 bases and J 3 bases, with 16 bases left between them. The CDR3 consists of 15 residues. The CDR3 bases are TGTGCCAGCAGTACCCCCGGAGGAAGTGAAGAGACCCAGTACTTC. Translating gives CASSTPGGSEETQYF.

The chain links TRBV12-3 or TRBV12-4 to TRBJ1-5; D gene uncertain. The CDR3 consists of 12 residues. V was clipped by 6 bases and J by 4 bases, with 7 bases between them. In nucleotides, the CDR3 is TGTGCCAGCAGCGCGTCTAATCAGCCCCAGCATTTT. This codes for CASSASNQPQHF.

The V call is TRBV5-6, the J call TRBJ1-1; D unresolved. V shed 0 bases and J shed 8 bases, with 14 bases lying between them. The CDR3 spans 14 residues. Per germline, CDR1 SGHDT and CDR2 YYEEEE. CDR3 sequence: CASSLDTRTREAFF. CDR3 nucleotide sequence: TGTGCCAGCAGCTTGGACACGCGAACTAGGGAAGCTTTCTTT.

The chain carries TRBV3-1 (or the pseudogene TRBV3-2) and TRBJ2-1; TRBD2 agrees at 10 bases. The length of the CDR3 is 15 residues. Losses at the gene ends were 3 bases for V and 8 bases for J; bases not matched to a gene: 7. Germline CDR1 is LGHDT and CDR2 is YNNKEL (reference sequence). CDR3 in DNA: TGTGCCAGCAGCCATCGAAGCGGGGGGGCATATGAGCAGTTCTTC. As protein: CASSHRSGGAYEQFF.

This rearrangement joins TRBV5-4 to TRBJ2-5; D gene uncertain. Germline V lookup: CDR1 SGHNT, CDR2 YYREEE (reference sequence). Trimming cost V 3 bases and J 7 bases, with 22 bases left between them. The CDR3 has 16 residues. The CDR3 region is CASSSRPVTVQVTQYF. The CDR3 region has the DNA TGTGCCAGCAGCTCCAGACCGGTTACAGTTCAGGTGACCCAGTACTTC.

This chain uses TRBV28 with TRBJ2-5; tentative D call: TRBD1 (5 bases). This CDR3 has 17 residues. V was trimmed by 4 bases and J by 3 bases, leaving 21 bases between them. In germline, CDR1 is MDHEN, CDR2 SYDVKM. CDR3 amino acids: CASSSQGAQGIKETQYF. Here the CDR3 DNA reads TGTGCCAGCAGTTCTCAGGGCGCGCAAGGAATTAAAGAGACCCAGTACTTC.

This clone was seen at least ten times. CDR3 sequence (DNA): TGTGCCAGCAGCCCCCGGTCGGGAGTTCGAGAGACCCAGTACTTC. It codes for CASSPRSGVRETQYF. The chain recombines TRBV5-4 with TRBJ2-5; tentative D call: TRBD2 (6 bases). With 4 bases removed from V and 4 bases from J, the gap between germline ends came to 17 bases. Looked up from germline, CDR1 is SGHNT and CDR2 is YYREEE (reference sequence). This CDR3 contains 15 residues. The entire variable domain, with the rest obtained from reference TRBV5-4 and TRBJ2-5, is as follows: ETGVTQSPTHLIKTRGQQVTLRCSSQSGHNTVSWYQQALGQGPQFIFQYYREEENGRGNFPPRFSGLQFPNYSSELNVNALELDDSALYLCASSPRSGVRETQYFGPGTRLLVL.

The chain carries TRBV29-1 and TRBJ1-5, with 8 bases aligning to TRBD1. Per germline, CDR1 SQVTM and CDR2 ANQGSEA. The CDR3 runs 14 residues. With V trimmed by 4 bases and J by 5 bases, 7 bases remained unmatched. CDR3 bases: TGCAGCGTTGCGCAGACAGGGGTCGATCAGCCCCAGCATTTT. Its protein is CSVAQTGVDQPQHF.

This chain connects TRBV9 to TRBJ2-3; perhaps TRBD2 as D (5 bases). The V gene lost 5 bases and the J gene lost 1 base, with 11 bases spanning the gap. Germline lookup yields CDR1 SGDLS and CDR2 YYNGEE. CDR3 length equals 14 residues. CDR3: CASSYGLGTDTQYF. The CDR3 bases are TGTGCCAGCAGTTATGGACTCGGCACAGATACGCAGTATTTT. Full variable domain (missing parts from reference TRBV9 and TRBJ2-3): DSGVTQTPKHLITATGQRVTLRCSPRSGDLSVYWYQQSLDQGLQFLIQYYNGEERAKGNILERFSAQQFPDLHSELNLSSLELGDSALYFCASSYGLGTDTQYFGPGTRLTVL.

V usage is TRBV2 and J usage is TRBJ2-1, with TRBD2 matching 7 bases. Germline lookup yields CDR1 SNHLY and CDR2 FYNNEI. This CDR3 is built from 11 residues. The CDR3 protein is CGGGPYNEQFF. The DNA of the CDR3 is TGTGGGGGGGGTCCCTACAATGAGCAGTTCTTC.

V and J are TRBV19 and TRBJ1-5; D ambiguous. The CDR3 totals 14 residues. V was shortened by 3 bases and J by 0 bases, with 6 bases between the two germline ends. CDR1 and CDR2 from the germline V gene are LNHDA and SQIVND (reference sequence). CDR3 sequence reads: CASSISYSNQPQHF. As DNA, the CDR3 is TGTGCCAGTAGTATTTCTTATAGCAATCAGCCCCAGCATTTT.